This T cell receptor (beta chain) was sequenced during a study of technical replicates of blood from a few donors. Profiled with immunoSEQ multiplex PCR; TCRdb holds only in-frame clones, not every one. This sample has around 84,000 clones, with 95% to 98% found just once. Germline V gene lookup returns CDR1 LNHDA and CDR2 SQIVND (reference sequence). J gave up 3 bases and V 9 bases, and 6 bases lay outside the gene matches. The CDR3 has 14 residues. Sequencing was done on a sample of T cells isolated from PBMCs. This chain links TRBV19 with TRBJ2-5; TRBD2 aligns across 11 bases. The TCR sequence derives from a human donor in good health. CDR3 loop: CASVAGGPKETQYF. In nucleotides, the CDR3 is TGTGCCAGCGTAGCGGGAGGGCCTAAAGAGACCCAGTACTTC.